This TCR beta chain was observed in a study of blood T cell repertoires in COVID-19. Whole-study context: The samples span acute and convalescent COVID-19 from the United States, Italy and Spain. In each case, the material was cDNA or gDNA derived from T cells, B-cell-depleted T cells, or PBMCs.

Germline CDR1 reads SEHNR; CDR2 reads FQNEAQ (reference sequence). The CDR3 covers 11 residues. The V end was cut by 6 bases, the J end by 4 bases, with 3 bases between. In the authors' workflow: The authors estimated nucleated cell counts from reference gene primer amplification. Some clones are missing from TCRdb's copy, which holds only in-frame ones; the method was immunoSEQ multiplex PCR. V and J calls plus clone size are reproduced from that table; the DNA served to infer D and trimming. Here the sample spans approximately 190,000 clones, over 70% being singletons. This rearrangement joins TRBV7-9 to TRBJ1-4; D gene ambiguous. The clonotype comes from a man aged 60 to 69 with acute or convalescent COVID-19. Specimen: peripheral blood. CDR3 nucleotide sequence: TGTGCCAGCAGTCTTAATGAAAAACTGTTTTTT. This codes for CASSLNEKLFF. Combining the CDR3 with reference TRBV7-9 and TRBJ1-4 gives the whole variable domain DTGVSQNPRHKITKRGQNVTFRCDPISEHNRLYWYRQTLGQGPEFLTYFQNEAQLEKSRLLSDRFSAERPKGSFSTLEIQRTEQGDSAMYLCASSLNEKLFFGSGTQLSVL.